This is a list of T cell receptor beta chains from one sample in a study of T cell responses to AZD1222 COVID-19 vaccine. Data came from immunoSEQ multiplex PCR; TCRdb stores just in-frame clones and leaves some out. The sample contains 77,000 or so clones, about 91% of which appear only once. The specimen was peripheral blood, collected on day 0 of AZD1222 vaccination. These receptors were taken from an adult in good health. CDR3s include the opening cysteine and the closing phenylalanine or tryptophan. The order of the fields is D gene, J gene, clone size, V gene, CDR3 protein, CDR3 DNA. A D gene is named only where the DNA matches it firmly. For some rows the clone size is stated as once, few or many, or as a class when expanded; others skip it.

TRBD1,TRBJ1-2,.,TRBV4-1,CASSRGEMQGGSSGYTF,TGCGCCAGCAGCCGGGGAGAGATGCAGGGGGGATCTTCTGGCTACACCTTC
.,TRBJ1-5,.,TRBV19,CASKANLGQPQHF,TGTGCCAGTAAGGCCAACTTGGGGCAGCCCCAGCATTTT
.,TRBJ2-3,once,TRBV12-3/TRBV12-4,CASNLGGAQYF,TGTGCCAGCAATCTCGGGGGCGCGCAGTATTTT
.,TRBJ2-7,.,TRBV11-2,CASSLRDSYEQYF,TGTGCCAGCAGCTTGAGGGACTCCTACGAGCAGTACTTC
.,TRBJ1-2,.,TRBV29-1,CSVEFVLATGYTF,TGCAGCGTTGAGTTCGTCCTGGCGACGGGCTACACCTTC
TRBD1,TRBJ2-7,.,TRBV28,CASTDRQGAGNEQYF,TGTGCCAGCACAGATCGACAGGGGGCTGGTAACGAGCAGTACTTC
.,TRBJ2-6,.,TRBV25-1,CASSEEHLGANVLTF,TGTGCCAGCAGTGAAGAGCACCTTGGGGCCAACGTCCTGACTTTC
.,TRBJ2-7,.,TRBV7-8,CASSSGSRSSYEQYF,TGTGCCAGCAGTTCCGGGAGCCGAAGCTCCTACGAGCAGTACTTC
TRBD1,TRBJ2-1,once,TRBV5-4,CASSAGTGANNEQFF,TGTGCCAGCAGCGCCGGGACAGGGGCTAACAATGAGCAGTTCTTC
.,TRBJ2-6,.,TRBV30,CAWSVTESIFFSGANVLTF,TGTGCCTGGAGTGTAACGGAGTCCATATTTTTCTCTGGGGCCAACGTCCTGACTTTC
TRBD1,TRBJ2-1,.,TRBV9,CASSPWTGVNEQFF,TGTGCCAGCAGCCCCTGGACAGGGGTCAATGAGCAGTTCTTC
.,TRBJ1-2,.,TRBV5-1,CASSLEGRNGYTF,TGCGCCAGCAGCTTGGAGGGCAGGAACGGCTACACCTTC
.,TRBJ2-6,once,TRBV28,CASSLQTSGANVLTF,TGTGCCAGCAGTCTCCAGACAAGTGGGGCCAACGTCCTGACTTTC
TRBD1,TRBJ1-5,.,TRBV2,CASTRTGLDQPQHF,TGTGCCAGCACGAGGACAGGGCTAGATCAGCCCCAGCATTTT
.,TRBJ2-5,.,TRBV5-1,CASSLGIRDTRQETQYF,TGCGCCAGCAGCTTGGGGATCAGGGATACGAGGCAAGAGACCCAGTACTTC
TRBD2,TRBJ2-1,.,TRBV23-1,CASSQSTSGFYNEQFF,TGCGCCAGCAGTCAATCGACTAGCGGATTCTACAATGAGCAGTTCTTC
.,TRBJ2-7,once,TRBV28,CASSLAPTYEQYF,TGTGCCAGCAGTTTAGCTCCTACCTACGAGCAGTACTTC
.,TRBJ1-4,.,TRBV2,CASSEGRGDEKLFF,TGTGCCAGCAGTGAGGGCAGGGGAGATGAAAAACTGTTTTTT
TRBD1,TRBJ2-5,.,TRBV11-3,CASSSQGRQETQYF,TGTGCCAGCAGCTCACAGGGGCGGCAAGAGACCCAGTACTTC
.,TRBJ2-5,.,TRBV10-3,CAISVGRVQETQYF,TGTGCCATCAGTGTAGGGCGGGTCCAAGAGACCCAGTACTTC
.,TRBJ2-1,.,TRBV15,CATSRDLWGRDRSYNEQFF,TGTGCCACCAGCAGAGATCTCTGGGGACGGGATAGGTCCTACAATGAGCAGTTCTTC
.,TRBJ2-3,.,TRBV4-1,CASSQLTSTDTQYF,TGCGCCAGCAGCCAACTAACTAGCACAGATACGCAGTATTTT
TRBD2,TRBJ2-1,.,TRBV5-6,CASSLLFGTSGRMYEQFF,TGTGCCAGCAGCTTGTTATTCGGGACTAGCGGGAGAATGTATGAGCAGTTCTTC
.,TRBJ1-5,.,TRBV30,CAWSTSGGGNQPQHF,TGTGCCTGGAGTACTTCGGGGGGGGGCAATCAGCCCCAGCATTTT
TRBD2,TRBJ2-1,.,TRBV7-6,CASSLVLQGLAGHNEQFF,TGTGCCAGCAGCTTAGTTCTTCAGGGACTAGCGGGACACAATGAGCAGTTCTTC
TRBD2,TRBJ2-2,.,TRBV9,CASSIPGTSNTGELFF,TGTGCCAGCAGTATCCCGGGGACTAGCAACACCGGGGAGCTGTTTTTT
.,TRBJ1-6,.,TRBV5-6,CASSLERQGNSPLHF,TGTGCCAGCAGCTTGGAGCGGCAGGGGAATTCACCCCTCCACTTT
TRBD1,TRBJ1-5,.,TRBV10-3,CAISESSPGQGRNQPQHF,TGTGCCATCAGTGAGTCGTCCCCGGGACAGGGTCGCAATCAGCCCCAGCATTTT
.,TRBJ2-1,.,TRBV3-1/TRBV3-2,CASSPDHGSSYNEQFF,TGTGCCAGCAGCCCAGACCATGGGAGCTCCTACAATGAGCAGTTCTTC
.,TRBJ1-4,.,TRBV5-8,CASSDGTGTTNEKLFF,TGTGCCAGCAGCGATGGAACCGGGACAACGAATGAAAAACTGTTTTTT
.,TRBJ1-3,.,TRBV4-2,CASSQVGLDSGNTIYF,TGTGCCAGCAGCCAAGTCGGGTTAGACTCTGGAAACACCATATATTTT
TRBD1,TRBJ1-1,.,TRBV10-3,CAIRPGQGRQETEAFF,TGTGCCATCAGGCCGGGACAGGGGCGTCAGGAGACTGAAGCTTTCTTT
TRBD1,TRBJ1-2,.,TRBV28,CASSPGGGYTF,TGTGCCAGCAGTCCAGGGGGTGGCTACACCTTC